This paragraph reports one T cell receptor beta chain. The antigen this receptor binds is unknown. No qualities accompany the bases; no much larger clone lies one base away. The data originate from a study of a mutant IDH1 vaccine in newly diagnosed glioma (dated by TCRdb to the early 2020s). About the study as a whole: Vaccination started 4-6 weeks after radiotherapy alone, or was given together with temozolomide cycles in the groups whose treatment included chemotherapy. Peripheral blood was collected at six visits: V03 (baseline), V05, V07, V10, V12 and V13. The week-35 safety follow-up took place at visit V12, and the week-47 end of study took place at visit V13. Before enrollment, most patients had been given radiochemotherapy with temozolomide as standard therapy, while the rest had received either radiotherapy alone or temozolomide alone. Longitudinal TCRB deep sequencing was performed for about two dozen treated patients wherever samples were available for exploratory analyses. Of the approximately 30 treated patients, around 60% were male and 37.5% were female, and the mean age was 40.4 years. What the research found in general, with its limitations: Immune responses induced by the vaccine were seen in over 80% of patients across multiple MHC alleles. No apparent relationship was observed between pseudoprogression and alterations in the top peripheral T cell clonotypes detected by TCRB sequencing. PBMC samples for TCRB deep sequencing were selected based on availability. According to the authors, sample limitations meant that analyses of patient blood samples could not be reproduced.

Reading from cysteine to phenylalanine, the CDR3 counts 19 amino acids. Left in the record is the CDR3 DNA by itself, 57 bases read in frame from the first base. CDR1 and CDR2, per the germline V gene (reference sequence), are LNHDA and SQIVND. Trimming costs V 5 bases and J 0 bases, and their ends lie 20 bases apart. This sample's time point label indicates: week 47, end of study. Every vaccine dose consisted of 300 ug of a 20-mer mutant IDH1 peptide in Montanide, administered subcutaneously together with topical imiquimod. Patients were given eight vaccinations, in weeks 1, 3, 5, 7, 11, 15, 19 and 23, which matched visits V03 through V10. All donors had newly diagnosed IDH1-mutant astrocytomas of WHO grade 3 or 4 that showed loss of nuclear ATRX. The samples were drawn from NOA16, a multicentre, single-arm, open-label phase I trial in Germany that tested a mutant IDH1 peptide vaccine in humans for the first time. Genomic DNA for TCRB sequencing was isolated from EDTA blood with the DNeasy Blood and Tissue Kit.

Receptor amplification or capture employed the immunoSEQ multiplex PCR assay. Rearranged TCR beta chain sequences were amplified using the hsTCRB Kit according to the manufacturer's protocol. An Illumina MiSeq was used to sequence the TCRB libraries. On the authors' methods: Demultiplexing, trimming and gene mapping were performed with the kit vendor's proprietary platform. In its TCRdb copy, this immuneACCESS table keeps in-frame sequences only and misses some clones. Where compared with another copy, unresolved V genes explain less than half of these, and the others have no known cause. V, J and clone size derive from that table, while D and trimming were established from the DNA sequence. In all, the sample holds under 60,000 clones, and less than 85% of those were seen once. More than 4% of the sample belongs to the ten largest clones.

Here the sequenced sample was PBMCs, taken from a glioma patient whose treatment included an IDH1 peptide vaccine. The chain was built from TRBV19 and TRBJ2-6, with the D call perhaps TRBD1 or TRBD2, as 5 bases match in each case. The sequence was obtained from a woman in her thirties or forties with glioma. Some clones in this sample may be carry-over from other donors' samples. The CDR3 protein sequence reads: CASSPLWGTATSGANVLTF. Here is the DNA: TGTGCCAGTAGTCCTCTGTGGGGGACGGCAACCTCTGGGGCCAACGTCCTGACTTTC.